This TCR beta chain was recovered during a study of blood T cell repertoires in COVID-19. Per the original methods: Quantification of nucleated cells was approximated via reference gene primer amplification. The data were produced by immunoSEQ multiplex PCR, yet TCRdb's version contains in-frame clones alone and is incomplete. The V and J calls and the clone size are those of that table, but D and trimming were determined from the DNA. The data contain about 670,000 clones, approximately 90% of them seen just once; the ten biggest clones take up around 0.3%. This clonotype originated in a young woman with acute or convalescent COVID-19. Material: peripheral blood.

CDR3 nucleotide sequence: TGCGCCAGCAGCCAATTACGAGGGCTCACTGAAGCTTTCTTT. Protein product: CASSQLRGLTEAFF. The chain couples TRBV5-1 to TRBJ1-1; no clear D. The length of the CDR3 is 14 residues. Germline V CDR1 and CDR2: SGHRS, YFSETQ. Trimming shortened V by 4 bases and J by 4 bases, and 14 bases separated the two germline ends.